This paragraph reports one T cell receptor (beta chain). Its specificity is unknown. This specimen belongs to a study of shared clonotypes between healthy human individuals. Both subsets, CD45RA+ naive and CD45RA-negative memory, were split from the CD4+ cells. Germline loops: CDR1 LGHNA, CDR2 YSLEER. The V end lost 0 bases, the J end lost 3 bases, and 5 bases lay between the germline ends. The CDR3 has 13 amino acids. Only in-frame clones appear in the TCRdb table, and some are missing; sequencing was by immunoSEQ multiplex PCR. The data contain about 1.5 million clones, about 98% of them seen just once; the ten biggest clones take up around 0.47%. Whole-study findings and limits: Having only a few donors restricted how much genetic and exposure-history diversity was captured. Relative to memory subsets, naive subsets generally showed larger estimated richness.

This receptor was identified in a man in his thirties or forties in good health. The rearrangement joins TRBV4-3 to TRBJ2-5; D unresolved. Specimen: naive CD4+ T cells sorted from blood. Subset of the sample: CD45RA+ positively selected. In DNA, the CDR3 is TGCGCCAGCAGCCAAGAGAATAAAGAGACCCAGTACTTC. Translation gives CASSQENKETQYF.